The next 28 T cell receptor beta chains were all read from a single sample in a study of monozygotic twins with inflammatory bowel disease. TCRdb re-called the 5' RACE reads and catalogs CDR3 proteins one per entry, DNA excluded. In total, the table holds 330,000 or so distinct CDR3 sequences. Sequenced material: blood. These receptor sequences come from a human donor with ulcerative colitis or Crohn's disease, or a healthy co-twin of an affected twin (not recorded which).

The CDR3 loop reads CASSPTGWDNEQFF. This chain joins TRBV4-1 and TRBJ2-1; TCRdb's D call of TRBD1 is untestable without DNA. CDR1 and CDR2 from the germline V gene are MGHRA and YSYEKL. This CDR3 has 14 residues.

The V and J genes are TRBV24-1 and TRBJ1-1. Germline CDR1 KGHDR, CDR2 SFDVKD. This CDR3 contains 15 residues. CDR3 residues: CATSIEGFLNTEAFF.

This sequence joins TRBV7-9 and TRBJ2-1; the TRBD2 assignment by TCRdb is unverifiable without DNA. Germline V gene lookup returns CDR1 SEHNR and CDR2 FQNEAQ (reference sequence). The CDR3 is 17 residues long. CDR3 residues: CASSSQGLAGPYNEQFF. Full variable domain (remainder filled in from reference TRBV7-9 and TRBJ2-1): DTGVSQNPRHKITKRGQNVTFRCDPISEHNRLYWYRQTLGQGPEFLTYFQNEAQLEKSRLLSDRFSAERPKGSFSTLEIQRTEQGDSAMYLCASSSQGLAGPYNEQFFGPGTRLTVL.

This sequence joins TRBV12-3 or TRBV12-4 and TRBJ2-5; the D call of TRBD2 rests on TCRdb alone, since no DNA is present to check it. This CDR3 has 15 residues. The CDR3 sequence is CASSFGLAGGETQYF.

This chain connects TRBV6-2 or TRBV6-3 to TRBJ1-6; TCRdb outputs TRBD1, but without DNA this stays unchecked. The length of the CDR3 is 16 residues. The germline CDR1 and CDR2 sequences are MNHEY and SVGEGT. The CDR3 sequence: CASRMGGRGPDSPLHF.

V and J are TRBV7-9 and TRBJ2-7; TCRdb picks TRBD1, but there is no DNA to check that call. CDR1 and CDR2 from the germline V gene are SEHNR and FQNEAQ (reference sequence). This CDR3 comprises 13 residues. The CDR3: CASRRSGGYEQYF.

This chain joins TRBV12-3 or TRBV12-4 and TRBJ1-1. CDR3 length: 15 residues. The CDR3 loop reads CASSLTRDVNTEAFF.

This CDR3 is CTSSPIVGSGANVLTF. This sequence joins TRBV3-1 and TRBJ2-6. Germline lookup yields CDR1 LGHDT and CDR2 YNNKEL (reference sequence). The CDR3 sequence is 16 residues long.

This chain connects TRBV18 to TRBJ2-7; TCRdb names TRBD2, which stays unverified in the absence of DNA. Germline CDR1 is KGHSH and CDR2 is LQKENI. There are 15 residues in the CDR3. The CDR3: CASSISGTGGDEQYF.

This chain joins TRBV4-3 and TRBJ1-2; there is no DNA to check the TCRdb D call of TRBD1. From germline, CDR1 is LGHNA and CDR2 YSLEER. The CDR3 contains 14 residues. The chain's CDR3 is CASSQGRGDFSYTF.

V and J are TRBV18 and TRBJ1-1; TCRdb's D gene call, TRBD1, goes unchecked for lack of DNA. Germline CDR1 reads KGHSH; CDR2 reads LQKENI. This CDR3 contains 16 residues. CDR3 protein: CASSRDRLPSNTEAFF. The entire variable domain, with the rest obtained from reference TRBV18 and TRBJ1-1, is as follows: NAGVMQNPRHLVRRRGQEARLRCSPMKGHSHVYWYRQLPEEGLKFMVYLQKENIIDESGMPKERFSAEFPKEGPSILRIQQVVRGDSAAYFCASSRDRLPSNTEAFFGQGTRLTVV.

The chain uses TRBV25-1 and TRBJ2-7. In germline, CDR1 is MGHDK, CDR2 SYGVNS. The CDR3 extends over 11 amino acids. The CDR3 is CASSEYYEQYF.

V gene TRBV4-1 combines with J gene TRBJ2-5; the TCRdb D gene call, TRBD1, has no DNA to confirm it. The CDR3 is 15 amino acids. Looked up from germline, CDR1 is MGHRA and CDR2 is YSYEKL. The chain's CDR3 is CASSPPGGVPETQYF.

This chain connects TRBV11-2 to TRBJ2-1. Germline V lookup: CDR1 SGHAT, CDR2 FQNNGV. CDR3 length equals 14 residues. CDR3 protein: CASSSFTGRNEQFF.

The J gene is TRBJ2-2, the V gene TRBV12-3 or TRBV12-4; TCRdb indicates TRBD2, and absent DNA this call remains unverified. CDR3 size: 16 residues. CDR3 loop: CASRKEQGGNTGELFF.

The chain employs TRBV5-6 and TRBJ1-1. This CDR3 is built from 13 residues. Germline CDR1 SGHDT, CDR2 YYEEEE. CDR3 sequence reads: CASSSTVVPEAFF.

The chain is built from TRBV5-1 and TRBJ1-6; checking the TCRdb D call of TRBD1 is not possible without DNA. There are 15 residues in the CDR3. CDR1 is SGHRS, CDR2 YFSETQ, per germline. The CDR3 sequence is CASSLAVGTNSPLHF.

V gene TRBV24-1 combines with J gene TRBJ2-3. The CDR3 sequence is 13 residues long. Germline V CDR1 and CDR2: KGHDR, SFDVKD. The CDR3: CATGGVGTDTQYF.

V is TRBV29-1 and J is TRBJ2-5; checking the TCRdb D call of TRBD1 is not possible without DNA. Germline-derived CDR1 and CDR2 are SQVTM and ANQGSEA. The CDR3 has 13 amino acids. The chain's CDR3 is CSARQGRVQTQYF. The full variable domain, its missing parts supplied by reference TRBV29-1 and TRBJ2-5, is SAVISQKPSRDICQRGTSLTIQCQVDSQVTMMFWYRQQPGQSLTLIATANQGSEATYESGFVIDKFPISRPNLTFSTLTVSNMSPEDSSIYLCSARQGRVQTQYFGPGTRLLVL.

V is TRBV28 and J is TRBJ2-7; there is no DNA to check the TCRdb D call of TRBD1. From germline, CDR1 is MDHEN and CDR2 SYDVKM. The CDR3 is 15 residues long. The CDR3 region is CASTGGTGGPYEQYF. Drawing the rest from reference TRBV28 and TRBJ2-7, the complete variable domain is DVKVTQSSRYLVKRTGEKVFLECVQDMDHENMFWYRQDPGLGLRLIYFSYDVKMKEKGDIPEGYSVSREKKERFSLILESASTNQTSMYLCASTGGTGGPYEQYFGPGTRLTVT.

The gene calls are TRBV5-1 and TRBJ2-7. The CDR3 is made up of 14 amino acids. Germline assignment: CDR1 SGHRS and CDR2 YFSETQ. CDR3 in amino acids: CASSFGSASYEQYF.

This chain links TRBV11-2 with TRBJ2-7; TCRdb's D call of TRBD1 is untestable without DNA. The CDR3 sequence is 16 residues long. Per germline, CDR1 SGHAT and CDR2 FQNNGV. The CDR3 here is CASSSPRDRGGYEQYF.

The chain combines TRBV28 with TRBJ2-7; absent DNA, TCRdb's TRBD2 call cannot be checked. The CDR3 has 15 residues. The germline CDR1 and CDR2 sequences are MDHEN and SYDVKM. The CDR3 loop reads CASSAGLAGVYEQYF.

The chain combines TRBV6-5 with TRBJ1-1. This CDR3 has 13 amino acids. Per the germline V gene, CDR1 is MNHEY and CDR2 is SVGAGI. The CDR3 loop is CASSRKWGTEAFF.

The CDR3: CASSTGAVRETQYF. This chain joins TRBV7-8 and TRBJ2-5; TCRdb's D call, TRBD1, is unchecked because there is no DNA. This CDR3 contains 14 residues. CDR1 is SGHVS, CDR2 FQNEAQ, per germline. The whole variable domain, remainder taken from reference TRBV7-8 and TRBJ2-5, is GAGVSQSPRYKVAKRGQDVALRCDPISGHVSLFWYQQALGQGPEFLTYFQNEAQLDKSGLPSDRFFAERPEGSVSTLKIQRTQQEDSAVYLCASSTGAVRETQYFGPGTRLLVL.

The CDR3 protein is CSASPPTAYYGYTF. This chain connects TRBV20-1 to TRBJ1-2; absent DNA, TCRdb's TRBD1 call cannot be checked. The CDR3 spans 14 residues. The germline CDR1 and CDR2 sequences are DFQATT and SNEGSKA (reference sequence).

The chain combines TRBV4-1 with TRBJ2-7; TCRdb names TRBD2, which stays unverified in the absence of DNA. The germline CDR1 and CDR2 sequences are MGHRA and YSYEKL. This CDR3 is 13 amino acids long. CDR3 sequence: CASSGKRAGEQYF.

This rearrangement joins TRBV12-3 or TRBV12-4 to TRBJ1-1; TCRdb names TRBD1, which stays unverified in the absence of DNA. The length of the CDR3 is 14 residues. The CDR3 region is CASSYHRGLTEAFF.